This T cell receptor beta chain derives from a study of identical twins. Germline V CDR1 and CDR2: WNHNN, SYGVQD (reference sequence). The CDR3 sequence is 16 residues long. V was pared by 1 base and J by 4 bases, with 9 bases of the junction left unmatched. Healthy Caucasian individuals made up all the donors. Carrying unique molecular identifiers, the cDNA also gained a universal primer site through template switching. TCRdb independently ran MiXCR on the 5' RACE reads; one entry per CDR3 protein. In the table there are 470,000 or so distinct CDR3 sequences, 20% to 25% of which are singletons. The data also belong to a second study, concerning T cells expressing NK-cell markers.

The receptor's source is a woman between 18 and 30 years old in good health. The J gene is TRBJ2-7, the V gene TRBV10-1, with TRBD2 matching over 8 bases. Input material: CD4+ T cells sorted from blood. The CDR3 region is CASSEFASGSVYEQYF. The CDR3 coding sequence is TGCGCCAGCAGTGAGTTTGCGAGCGGGAGTGTATACGAGCAGTACTTC.